This T cell receptor (beta chain) originates from a study of T cell responses to AZD1222 COVID-19 vaccine. Produced via immunoSEQ multiplex PCR; TCRdb's table is partial and in-frame only. This table holds tens of thousands of clones, over 70% found once. The V end lost 3 bases, the J end lost 8 bases, and 18 bases lay between the germline ends. From germline, CDR1 is SGDLS and CDR2 YYNGEE. The length of the CDR3 is 16 residues. The gene calls are TRBV9 and TRBJ1-6; D call uncertain. This specimen was peripheral blood, taken 28 days after the second AZD1222 dose. The clonotype comes from an adult who received the AZD1222 COVID-19 vaccine. The CDR3 bases are TGTGCCAGCAGCGCACAAAGCATGGTAGGAGATTCACCCCTCCACTTT. Encoded protein: CASSAQSMVGDSPLHF.